The rows below give T cell receptor beta chains drawn from one sample of a study of cytomegalovirus exposure and HLA in healthy donors. The protocol was immunoSEQ multiplex PCR, while the TCRdb copy is restricted to in-frame clones and leaves out a portion. The top ten clones hold 1.8% of a sample with approximately 140,000 clones, roughly 79% of them seen once. The specimen was PBMCs. These receptors all come from a woman aged 40 to 55 in good health and CMV-seronegative. Each CDR3 is given with its conserved first and last residue. The order of the fields is V gene, D gene, CDR3 length, clone size, J gene, CDR3 DNA, CDR3 protein. The D gene is left open where the match is weak. Clone size appears in some rows only: once, few, many, or a class for an expanded clone.

TRBV6-1,.,14,.,TRBJ1-4,TGTGCCAGCAGTGATCAGGGAGGAGCTGAAAAACTGTTTTTT,CASSDQGGAEKLFF
TRBV28,.,17,.,TRBJ1-6,TGTGCCAGCAGTTTATTTACAGGGAGCTCCTATAATTCACCCCTCCACTTT,CASSLFTGSSYNSPLHF
TRBV27,.,15,.,TRBJ1-3,TGTGCCAGCAGTTTATCTCACGGCTCTGGAAACACCATATATTTT,CASSLSHGSGNTIYF
TRBV5-5,TRBD1,15,.,TRBJ2-1,TGTGCCAGCAGCTTATTAGCTGGACAGGGGCCCGAGCAGTTCTTC,CASSLLAGQGPEQFF
TRBV19,TRBD2,18,.,TRBJ2-3,TGTGCCAGTAGTATAGGGGGGAGAGGGACTAGCAGCACAGATACGCAGTATTTT,CASSIGGRGTSSTDTQYF
TRBV7-9,TRBD1,16,.,TRBJ2-1,TGTTCCAGCAGTCCCCCCGGGACAGGGGGCTACAATGAGCAGTTCTTC,CSSSPPGTGGYNEQFF
TRBV28,.,14,.,TRBJ1-1,TGTGCCAGCAGGGAACAGGGTGGGAACACTGAAGCTTTCTTT,CASREQGGNTEAFF
TRBV6-1,TRBD2,14,few,TRBJ2-1,TGTGCCAGCAGTGAAGGCGGGGGGGGCAATGAGCAGTTCTTC,CASSEGGGGNEQFF
TRBV5-6,.,15,.,TRBJ1-2,TGTGCCAGCAGCTTGGTGGCCACCTCGAACTATGGCTACACCTTC,CASSLVATSNYGYTF
TRBV7-2,TRBD2,17,.,TRBJ2-2,TGTGCCAGCAGCCCGAATCTAGCGGGGACATCCACCGGGGAGCTGTTTTTT,CASSPNLAGTSTGELFF
TRBV7-2,TRBD1,12,.,TRBJ1-2,TGTGCCAGCAGCCACGACAGGGTTGGCTACACCTTC,CASSHDRVGYTF
TRBV30,.,13,.,TRBJ1-3,TGTGCCTGGACCTGGGGGCGAGGAAACACCATATATTTT,CAWTWGRGNTIYF
TRBV7-2,.,20,.,TRBJ2-5,TGTGCCAGCAGCTTAGCCGGAACAGGGATGGGCGGGAGTAGTCAAGAGACCCAGTACTTC,CASSLAGTGMGGSSQETQYF
TRBV18,TRBD1,14,.,TRBJ1-1,TGTGCCAGCTCACCACGACAGGGGAGGATTGAAGCTTTCTTT,CASSPRQGRIEAFF
TRBV4-1,TRBD2,16,.,TRBJ2-3,TGCGCCAGCAGCCAAGAGCAGCGGGGGGGCACAGATACGCAGTATTTT,CASSQEQRGGTDTQYF
TRBV6-5,TRBD2,15,once,TRBJ2-3,TGTGCCAGCAGTTTTACTAGCGGGAGCACAGATACGCAGTATTTT,CASSFTSGSTDTQYF
TRBV27,.,15,once,TRBJ1-1,TGTGCCAGCAGCCTAACGACAGTTTCCCCCCTTGAAGCTTTCTTT,CASSLTTVSPLEAFF
TRBV18,.,16,.,TRBJ2-5,TGTGCCAGCTCACCCCCCCTCCAGCGGGCCAAAGAGACCCAGTACTTC,CASSPPLQRAKETQYF
TRBV4-2,TRBD2,17,.,TRBJ2-3,TGTGCCAGCAGCCAAGAGGTCGGGCGGGAGGGCCGGAATACGCAGTATTTT,CASSQEVGREGRNTQYF
TRBV28,.,17,.,TRBJ2-3,TGTGCCAGCAGTAGCAGGGGAGTTGCGGGGAGGGCAGATACGCAGTATTTT,CASSSRGVAGRADTQYF
TRBV5-4,TRBD2,16,.,TRBJ2-2,TGTGCCAGCAGCGGCGGACTAGCGAGGAACACCGGGGAGCTGTTTTTT,CASSGGLARNTGELFF
TRBV29-1,TRBD2,15,.,TRBJ2-7,TGCAGCGTTGAGACCCTAGCGGTCGACTCCTACGAGCAGTACTTC,CSVETLAVDSYEQYF
TRBV20-1,.,11,.,TRBJ2-1,TGCAGTGCTCAGGGGTACAATGAGCAGTTCTTC,CSAQGYNEQFF
TRBV30,TRBD2,15,.,TRBJ2-1,TGTGCCTGGAGTCGCGATAGCGGGTCCTACAATGAGCAGTTCTTC,CAWSRDSGSYNEQFF
TRBV5-1,.,15,.,TRBJ1-4,TGCGCCAGCAGCCCCCCCGGGGGTCCTAATGAAAAACTGCTTTTT,CASSPPGGPNEKLLF
TRBV2,TRBD1,18,.,TRBJ1-5,TGTGCCAGCAGCGTCCCCCGGACAGGGGGCCGGAGCAATCAGCCCCAGCATTTT,CASSVPRTGGRSNQPQHF
TRBV5-1,TRBD1,15,.,TRBJ1-1,TGCGCCAGCAGCGTGACAGGGGGCCTTAACACTGAAGCTTTCTTT,CASSVTGGLNTEAFF
TRBV10-3,.,14,.,TRBJ2-4,TGTGCCATCAGTGAGGGTAGGGGACAAAACGTTCAGTACTTC,CAISEGRGQNVQYF
TRBV6-5,.,14,.,TRBJ1-4,TGTGCCAGCAGTCCGACAGCAACTAATGAAAAACTGTTTTTT,CASSPTATNEKLFF
TRBV9,TRBD2,15,.,TRBJ2-7,TGTGCCAGCAGCGAGGCTAGCGGGGCTTTGCGGGAGCAGTACTTC,CASSEASGALREQYF
TRBV5-1,.,15,.,TRBJ2-3,TGCGCCAGCGGGTTGCAGGGGAGTGGCACAGATACGCAGTATTTT,CASGLQGSGTDTQYF
TRBV28,.,17,.,TRBJ2-6,TGTGCCAGCAGTTTGGGTACAGGGCCCTCTGGGGCCAACGGCCTGACTTTC,CASSLGTGPSGANGLTF
TRBV27,.,15,.,TRBJ2-7,TGTGCCAGCAGTCCGACGGGACTGGGGGGCTACGAGCAGTACTTC,CASSPTGLGGYEQYF
TRBV9,.,14,.,TRBJ2-5,TGTGCCAGCAGCGGGCCTGGGGCCCAAGAGACCCAGTACTTC,CASSGPGAQETQYF
TRBV6-5,TRBD1,14,.,TRBJ2-1,TGTGCCAGCAGTCATCCGGGACAGGGCACTGAGCAGTTCTTC,CASSHPGQGTEQFF
TRBV9,.,14,.,TRBJ1-4,TGTGCCAGCAGCGAAGAGGGTACTAATGAAAAACTGTTTTTT,CASSEEGTNEKLFF
TRBV25-1,.,14,.,TRBJ1-3,TGTGCCAGCAGTGAATTTAACTCTGGAAACACCATATATTTT,CASSEFNSGNTIYF
TRBV11-2,TRBD2,14,.,TRBJ2-7,TGTGCCAGCAGCTTGGGACTAGCGGGAGACTTGCAGTACTTC,CASSLGLAGDLQYF
TRBV28,TRBD2,17,.,TRBJ2-7,TGTGCCAGCTCCCTTCCCCTACTAGCGGGAGACTCCTACGAGCAGTACTTC,CASSLPLLAGDSYEQYF
TRBV28,.,14,.,TRBJ1-5,TGTGCCAGCAGCCCCACAGGGTCGAGGCAGCCCCAGCATTTT,CASSPTGSRQPQHF
TRBV5-1,TRBD2,15,few,TRBJ2-1,TGCGCCAGCAGCTTGAGAAGAGCGGGAGGCGGGGAGCAGTTCTTC,CASSLRRAGGGEQFF
TRBV6-4,TRBD1,15,.,TRBJ1-6,TGTGCCAGCAGCGAAACCGGGACAGACAATTCACCCCTCCACTTT,CASSETGTDNSPLHF
TRBV2,TRBD1,14,.,TRBJ2-7,TGTGCCAGCAGTGGACAGGGGGGGGCCTACGAGCAGTACTTC,CASSGQGGAYEQYF
TRBV27,TRBD1,16,few,TRBJ1-2,TGTGCCAGCAGTTTCGGGTCGGGACAGGGGGCGCAGGGCTACACCTTC,CASSFGSGQGAQGYTF
TRBV7-2,TRBD1,16,.,TRBJ1-2,TGTGCCAGCAGCTTAGGGGGGACAGGATCTAACTATGGCTACACCTTC,CASSLGGTGSNYGYTF
TRBV29-1,.,11,once,TRBJ1-2,TGCAGCGTGTTACAGGGTGGGGGCTACACCTTC,CSVLQGGGYTF
TRBV6-6,.,15,.,TRBJ2-2,TGTGCCAGCCGGCCCTCCGGACAGATCACCGGGGAGCTGTTTTTT,CASRPSGQITGELFF
TRBV7-6,.,14,few,TRBJ1-3,TGTGCCAGCAGCTTAGCGGCAGGGGGAAACACCATATATTTT,CASSLAAGGNTIYF